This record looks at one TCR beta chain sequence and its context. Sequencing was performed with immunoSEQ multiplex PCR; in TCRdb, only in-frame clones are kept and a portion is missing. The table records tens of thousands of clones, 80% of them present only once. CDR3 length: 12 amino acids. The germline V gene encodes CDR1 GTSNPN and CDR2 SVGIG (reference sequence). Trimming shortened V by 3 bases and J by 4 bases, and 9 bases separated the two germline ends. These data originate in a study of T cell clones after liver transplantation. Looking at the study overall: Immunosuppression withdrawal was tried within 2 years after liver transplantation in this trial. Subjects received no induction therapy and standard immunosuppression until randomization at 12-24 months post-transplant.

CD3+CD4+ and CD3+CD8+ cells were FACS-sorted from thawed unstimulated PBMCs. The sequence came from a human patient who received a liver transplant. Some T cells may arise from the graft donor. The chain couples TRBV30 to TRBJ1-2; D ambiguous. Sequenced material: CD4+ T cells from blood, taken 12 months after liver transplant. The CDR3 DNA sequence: TGTGCCTGGAGACGCGCTCTCTATGGCTACACCTTC. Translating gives CAWRRALYGYTF.